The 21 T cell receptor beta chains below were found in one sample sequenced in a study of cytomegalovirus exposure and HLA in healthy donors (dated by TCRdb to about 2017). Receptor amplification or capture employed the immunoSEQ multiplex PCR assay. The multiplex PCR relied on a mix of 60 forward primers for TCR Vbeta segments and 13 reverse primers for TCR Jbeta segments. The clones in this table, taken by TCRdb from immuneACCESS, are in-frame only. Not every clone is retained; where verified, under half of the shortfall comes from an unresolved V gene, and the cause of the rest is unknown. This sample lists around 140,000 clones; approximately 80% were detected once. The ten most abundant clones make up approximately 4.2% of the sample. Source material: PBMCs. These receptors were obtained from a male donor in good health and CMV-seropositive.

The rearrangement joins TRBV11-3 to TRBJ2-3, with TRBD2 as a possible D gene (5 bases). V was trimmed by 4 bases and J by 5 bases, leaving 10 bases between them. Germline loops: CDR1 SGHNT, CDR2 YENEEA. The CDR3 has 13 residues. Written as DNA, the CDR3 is TGTGCCAGCAGCTCCCGGACTGGAGATACGCAGTATTTT. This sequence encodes CASSSRTGDTQYF.

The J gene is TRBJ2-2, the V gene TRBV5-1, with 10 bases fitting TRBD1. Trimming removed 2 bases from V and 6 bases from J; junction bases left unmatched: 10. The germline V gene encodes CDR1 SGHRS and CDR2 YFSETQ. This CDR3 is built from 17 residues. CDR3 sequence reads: CASSFPGQGIVAGELFF. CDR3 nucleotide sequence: TGCGCCAGCAGCTTCCCGGGACAGGGGATAGTGGCCGGGGAGCTGTTTTTT.

CDR3 sequence reads: CASGRRQPQHF. DNA of the CDR3: TGTGCCAGCGGTCGGAGACAGCCCCAGCATTTT. The J gene is TRBJ1-5, the V gene TRBV28; unclear D gene. This CDR3 has 11 residues. V lost 8 bases, J lost 7 bases, and 9 bases lay in between. Germline V gene lookup returns CDR1 MDHEN and CDR2 SYDVKM.

The CDR3 is CASRSDRGRRGLETQYF. As DNA, the CDR3 is TGTGCCAGCAGGTCGGACAGGGGGCGAAGAGGTCTAGAGACCCAGTACTTC. The gene calls are TRBV28 and TRBJ2-5; the match to TRBD1 covers 11 bases. V lost 6 bases to trimming and J lost 4 bases; unmatched junction nucleotides: 13. CDR3 length: 17 amino acids. CDR1 MDHEN and CDR2 SYDVKM come from the germline V gene.

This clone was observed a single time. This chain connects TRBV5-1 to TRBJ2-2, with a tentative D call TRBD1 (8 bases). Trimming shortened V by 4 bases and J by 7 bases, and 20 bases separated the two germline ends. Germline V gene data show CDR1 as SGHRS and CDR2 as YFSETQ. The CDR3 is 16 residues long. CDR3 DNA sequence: TGCGCCAGCAGCCTCTCCGGACAGGGAGGGAACGGGGAGCTGTTTTTT. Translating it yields CASSLSGQGGNGELFF.

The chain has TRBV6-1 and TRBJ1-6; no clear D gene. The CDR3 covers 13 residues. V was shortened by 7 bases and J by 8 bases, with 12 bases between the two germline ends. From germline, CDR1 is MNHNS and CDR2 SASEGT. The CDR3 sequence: CASTHPPDSPLHF. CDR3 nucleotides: TGTGCCAGCACCCACCCTCCGGATTCACCCCTCCACTTT.

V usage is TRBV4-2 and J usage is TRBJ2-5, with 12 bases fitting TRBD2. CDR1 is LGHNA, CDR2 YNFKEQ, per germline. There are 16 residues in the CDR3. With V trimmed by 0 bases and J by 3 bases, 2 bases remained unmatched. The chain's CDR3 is CASSQDRLAGEETQYF. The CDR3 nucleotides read TGTGCCAGCAGCCAAGATCGACTAGCGGGAGAAGAGACCCAGTACTTC.

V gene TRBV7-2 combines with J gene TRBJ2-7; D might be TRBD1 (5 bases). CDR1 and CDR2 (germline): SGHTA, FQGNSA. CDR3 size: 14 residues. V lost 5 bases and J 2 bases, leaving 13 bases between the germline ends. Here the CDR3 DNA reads TGTGCCAGCAGCAAGGGGTTAGGCACCTACGAGCAGTACTTC. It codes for CASSKGLGTYEQYF.

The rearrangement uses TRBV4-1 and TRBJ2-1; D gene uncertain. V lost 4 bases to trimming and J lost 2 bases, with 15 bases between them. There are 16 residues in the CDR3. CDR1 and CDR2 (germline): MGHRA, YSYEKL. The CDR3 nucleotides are TGCGCCAGCAGCCGTCAAAGCGCAGCTACCTACAATGAGCAGTTCTTC. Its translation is CASSRQSAATYNEQFF.

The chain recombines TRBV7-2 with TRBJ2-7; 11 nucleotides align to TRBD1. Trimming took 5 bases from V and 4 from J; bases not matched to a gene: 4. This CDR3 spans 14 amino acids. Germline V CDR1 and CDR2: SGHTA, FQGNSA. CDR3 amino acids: CASSGTGGRYEQYF. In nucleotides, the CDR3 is TGTGCCAGCAGCGGGACAGGGGGACGGTACGAGCAGTACTTC.

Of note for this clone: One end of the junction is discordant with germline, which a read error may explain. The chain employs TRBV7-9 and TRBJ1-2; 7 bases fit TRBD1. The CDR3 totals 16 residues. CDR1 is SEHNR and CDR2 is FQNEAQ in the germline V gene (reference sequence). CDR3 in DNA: TGTTCCAGCAGTCCAGTTTTACAGGGGATAACCTATGGCTACACCTTC. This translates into CSSSPVLQGITYGYTF.

The CDR3 DNA reads TGTGCCAGCAGCCACGGGGATGAGCAGTTCTTC. It codes for CASSHGDEQFF. The chain uses TRBV19 and TRBJ2-1; TRBD2 is a possible D gene (5 bases). Germline-derived CDR1 and CDR2 are LNHDA and SQIVND (reference sequence). V was shortened by 9 bases and J by 8 bases, with 11 bases between the two germline ends. The CDR3 runs 11 residues.

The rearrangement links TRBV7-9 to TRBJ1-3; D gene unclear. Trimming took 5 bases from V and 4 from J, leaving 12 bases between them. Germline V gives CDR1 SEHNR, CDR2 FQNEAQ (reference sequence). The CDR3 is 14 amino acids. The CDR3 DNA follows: TGTGCCAGCAGCCTACCACGCAACGGAAACACCATATATTTT. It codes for CASSLPRNGNTIYF.

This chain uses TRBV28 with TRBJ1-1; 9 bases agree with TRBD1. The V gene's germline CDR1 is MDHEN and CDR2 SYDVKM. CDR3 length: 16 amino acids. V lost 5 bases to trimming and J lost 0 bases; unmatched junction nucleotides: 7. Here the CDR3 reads CASSAYRGPMNTEAFF. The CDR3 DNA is TGTGCCAGCAGTGCCTACAGGGGGCCCATGAACACTGAAGCTTTCTTT. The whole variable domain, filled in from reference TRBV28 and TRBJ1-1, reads DVKVTQSSRYLVKRTGEKVFLECVQDMDHENMFWYRQDPGLGLRLIYFSYDVKMKEKGDIPEGYSVSREKKERFSLILESASTNQTSMYLCASSAYRGPMNTEAFFGQGTRLTVV.

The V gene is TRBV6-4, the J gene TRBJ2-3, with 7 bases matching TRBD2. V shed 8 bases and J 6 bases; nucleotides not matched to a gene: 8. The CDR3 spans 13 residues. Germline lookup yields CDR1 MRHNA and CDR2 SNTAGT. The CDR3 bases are TGTGCCAGCCAGGGAGGGCCATCGGATACGCAGTATTTT. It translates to CASQGGPSDTQYF.

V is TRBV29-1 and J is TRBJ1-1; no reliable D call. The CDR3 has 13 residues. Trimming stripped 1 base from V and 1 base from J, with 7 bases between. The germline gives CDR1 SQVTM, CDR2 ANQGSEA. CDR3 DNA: TGCAGCGTTGAAGGGCGGTCGAACACTGAAGCTTTCTTT. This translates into CSVEGRSNTEAFF.

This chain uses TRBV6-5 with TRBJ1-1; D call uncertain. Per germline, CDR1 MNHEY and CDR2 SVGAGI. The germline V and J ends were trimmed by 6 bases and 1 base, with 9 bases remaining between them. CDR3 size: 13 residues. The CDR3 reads CASSSYRNTEAFF. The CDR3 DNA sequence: TGTGCCAGCAGCTCCTACAGGAACACTGAAGCTTTCTTT.

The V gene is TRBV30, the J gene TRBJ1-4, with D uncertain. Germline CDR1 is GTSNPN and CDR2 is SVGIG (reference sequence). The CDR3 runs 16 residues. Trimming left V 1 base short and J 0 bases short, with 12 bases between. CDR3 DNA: TGTGCCTGGAGTGGAGCGATTCTCGCAACTAATGAAAAACTGTTTTTT. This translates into CAWSGAILATNEKLFF.

The CDR3 here is CASSQGYDLYGYTF. CDR3 sequence (DNA): TGTGCCAGTAGCCAGGGGTACGACCTTTATGGCTACACCTTC. The chain uses TRBV19 and TRBJ1-2; TRBD1 is a possible D gene (6 bases). The V end was cut by 6 bases, the J end by 5 bases, with 16 bases between. The CDR3 spans 14 residues. Germline values: CDR1 LNHDA, CDR2 SQIVND (reference sequence).

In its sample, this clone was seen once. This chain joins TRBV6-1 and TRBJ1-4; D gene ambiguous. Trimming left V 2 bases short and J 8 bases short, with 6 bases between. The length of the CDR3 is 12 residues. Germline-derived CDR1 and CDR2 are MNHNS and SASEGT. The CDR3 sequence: CASSEHREKLFF. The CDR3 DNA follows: TGTGCCAGCAGTGAACACCGGGAAAAACTGTTTTTT.

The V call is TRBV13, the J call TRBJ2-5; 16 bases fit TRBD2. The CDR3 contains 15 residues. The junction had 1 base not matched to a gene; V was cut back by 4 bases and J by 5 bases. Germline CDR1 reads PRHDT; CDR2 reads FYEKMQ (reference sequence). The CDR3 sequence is CASSWGLAGGETQYF. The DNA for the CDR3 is TGTGCCAGCAGCTGGGGACTAGCGGGAGGGGAGACCCAGTACTTC.